This TCR beta chain was recorded in a study of T cells in Graves' hyperthyroidism and ophthalmopathy. Broader study findings: A model of 13 V-J pairs discriminated ophthalmopathy from stable hyperthyroidism.

In the case of this clonotype: Its target is not known.

Amplification of TCR beta CDR3 regions used RNA as the template. HTBI primers were the set used in a first-round RT-PCR of the TCR CDR3. TCRdb reprocessed the multiplex PCR reads with MiXCR, giving one entry per CDR3 protein. The sample consists of 300,000 to 500,000 distinct CDR3 sequences, 14% to 15% of them appearing once. PBMCs were sourced from over 8.5 ml fresh peripheral blood. The source of this sequence is a woman aged 30 to 39 with Graves' hyperthyroidism. Material: blood.

The DNA for the CDR3 is TGCAGCGCTCACCGGATGAACACTGAAGCTTTCTTT. It codes for CSAHRMNTEAFF. J is TRBJ1-1 and V is TRBV29-1; D call uncertain. The length of the CDR3 is 12 residues. CDR1 is SQVTM and CDR2 is ANQGSEA in the germline V gene. Trimming took off 7 bases at V and 0 bases at J, with 9 bases between the two ends.